This T cell receptor beta chain derives from a study of OX40 agonist ivuxolimab in advanced cancers. About the study: Ivuxolimab, which is an agonistic anti-OX40 (CD134) antibody, was administered to the patients. The mean age was approximately 60 years, ranging from 23 to 79, with around four fifths of participants male. The study reported partial responses in three patients: one hepatocellular carcinoma, two cutaneous melanoma.

Study results and limitations: In general, CD8+ T cells held more expanded clones than CD4+ did, on average.

The junction had 5 bases not matched to a gene; V was cut back by 4 bases and J by 6 bases. This CDR3 contains 14 residues. CDR1 and CDR2 from the germline V gene are SGHRS and YFSETQ. This clone was found once. The target antigen is unknown. Profiled with immunoSEQ multiplex PCR; TCRdb holds only in-frame clones, not every one. Here the sample spans more than 60,000 clones, about 86% being singletons. The TCR was taken from an adult with an advanced solid tumor such as melanoma, head and neck, liver or kidney cancer. The rearrangement links TRBV5-1 to TRBJ2-2; the match to TRBD1 covers 8 bases. The specimen comprised CD4+ or CD8+ T cells sorted from blood, sampled in a trial of the OX40 agonist ivuxolimab. The CDR3 DNA reads TGCGCCAGCAGCATAGGACAGGGCCCCGGGGAGCTGTTTTTT. Translated: CASSIGQGPGELFF.